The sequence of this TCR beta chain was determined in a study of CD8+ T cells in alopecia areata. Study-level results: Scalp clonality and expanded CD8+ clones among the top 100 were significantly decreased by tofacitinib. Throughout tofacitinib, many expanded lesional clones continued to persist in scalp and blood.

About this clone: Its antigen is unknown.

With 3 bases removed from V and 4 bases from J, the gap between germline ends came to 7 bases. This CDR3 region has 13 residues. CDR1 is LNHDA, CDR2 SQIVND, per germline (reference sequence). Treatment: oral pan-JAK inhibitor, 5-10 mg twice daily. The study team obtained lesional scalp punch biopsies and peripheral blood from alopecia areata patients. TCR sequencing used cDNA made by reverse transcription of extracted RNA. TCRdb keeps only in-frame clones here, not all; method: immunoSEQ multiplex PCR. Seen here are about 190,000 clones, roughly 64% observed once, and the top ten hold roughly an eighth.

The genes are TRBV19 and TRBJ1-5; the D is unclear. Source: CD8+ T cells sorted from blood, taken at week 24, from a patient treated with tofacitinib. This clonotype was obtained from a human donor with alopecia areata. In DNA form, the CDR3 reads TGTGCCAGTAGTATTTATGTTAATCAGCCCCAGCATTTT. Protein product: CASSIYVNQPQHF.